This entry features one T cell receptor beta chain sequence. These newly diagnosed stage II-IVA oral cavity squamous cell carcinoma patients had no prior systemic or radiation treatment. Blood cells were analyzed directly, without culture or expansion. Germline loops: CDR1 SNHLY, CDR2 FYNNEI. The CDR3 sequence is 12 residues long. Trimming removed 7 bases from V and 5 bases from J, with 11 bases in between. TCRdb keeps only in-frame clones here, not all; method: immunoSEQ multiplex PCR. The sample has about 80,000 clones; approximately 80% are singletons. This sample is drawn from a study of neoadjuvant anti-PD-1 for oral cavity cancer.

Source: PBMCs, taken before nivolumab (anti-PD-1) treatment. The V call is TRBV2, the J call TRBJ2-5; D is ambiguous. The source is a person between 40 and 79 years old with oral cavity squamous cell carcinoma. The CDR3 loop reads CASTDLEETQYF. In DNA, the CDR3 is TGTGCCAGCACCGACCTGGAGGAGACCCAGTACTTC.